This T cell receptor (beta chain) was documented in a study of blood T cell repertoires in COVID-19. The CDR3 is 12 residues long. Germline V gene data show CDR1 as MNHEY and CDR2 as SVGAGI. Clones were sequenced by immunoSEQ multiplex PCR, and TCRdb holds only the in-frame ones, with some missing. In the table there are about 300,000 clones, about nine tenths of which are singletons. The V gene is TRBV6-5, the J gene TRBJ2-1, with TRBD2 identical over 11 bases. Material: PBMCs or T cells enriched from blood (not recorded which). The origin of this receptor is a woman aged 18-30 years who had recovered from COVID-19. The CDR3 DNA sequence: TGTACGACTAGCGGGAACTACAATGAGCAGTTCTTC. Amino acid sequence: CTTSGNYNEQFF.